The present entry profiles one T cell receptor beta chain with its context. This sample was taken from a study of cytomegalovirus exposure and HLA in healthy donors. Germline CDR1 is WSHSY and CDR2 is SAAADI. Losses at the gene ends were 5 bases for V and 4 bases for J; bases not matched to a gene: 11. CDR3 length: 17 amino acids. Primers included in the PCR were 60 Vbeta and 13 Jbeta primers. The protocol was immunoSEQ multiplex PCR, while the TCRdb copy is restricted to in-frame clones and leaves out a portion. The sample records about 130,000 clones, roughly four fifths being singletons. V and J are TRBV10-2 and TRBJ2-5, with 12 bases fitting TRBD2. The clonotype originates from a woman aged 50 to 60 in good health and CMV-seropositive. The sample taken for sequencing was PBMCs. Here the CDR3 DNA reads TGCGCCAGCAGTCGTACATCTAGCGGGGGGGCAGGAGAGACCCAGTACTTC. Translating gives CASSRTSSGGAGETQYF.